The 30 T cell receptor beta chains given below trace back to one sample, sequenced in a study of CD8 T cells in Susac syndrome. RNA amounts of roughly 0.5 to 1 ug underwent reverse transcription with random hexamers. TCRdb analysed the immunoSEQ multiplex PCR reads with MiXCR anew, one entry per CDR3 protein. Of more than 95,000 distinct CDR3 sequences listed, around 92% are singletons. Sequencing input: CD4+ T cells from PBMCs. Source of these receptors: a human donor with multiple sclerosis.

The gene calls are TRBV2 and TRBJ1-2; D gene uncertain. V dropped 10 bases and J dropped 4 bases, with 16 bases sitting between them. Germline CDR1 reads SNHLY; CDR2 reads FYNNEI. The CDR3 is 13 residues long. CDR3 sequence: CAITPSGFYGYTF. The CDR3 region has the DNA TGTGCCATTACGCCGTCGGGGTTCTATGGCTACACCTTC.

This clonotype has just one count. One junction end does not reproduce the germline sequence, and a read error may be involved. The J gene is TRBJ2-4, the V gene TRBV30, with TRBD1 as a possible D gene (5 bases). The germline V gene encodes CDR1 GTSNPN and CDR2 SVGIG (reference sequence). The CDR3 spans 11 residues. This CDR3 reads CAWRGRGRVDF. In DNA form, the CDR3 reads TGTGCCTGGAGAGGAAGGGGCAGGGTAGACTTC.

This clonotype was observed once. This chain uses TRBV7-8 with TRBJ2-6; tentatively, D is TRBD2 (5 bases). CDR3 length equals 18 residues. CDR1 SGHVS and CDR2 FQNEAQ come from the germline V gene. V lost 4 bases and J lost 0, with 16 bases in between. The chain's CDR3 is CASSYPGKGRSGANVLTF. The CDR3 DNA sequence: TGTGCCAGCAGCTACCCCGGGAAAGGGCGCTCTGGGGCCAACGTCCTGACTTTC.

The V call is TRBV28, the J call TRBJ2-7; D call uncertain. This CDR3 comprises 15 residues. Trimming took off 2 bases at V and 3 bases at J, with 14 bases between the two ends. Germline assignment: CDR1 MDHEN and CDR2 SYDVKM. The CDR3 loop reads CASSLVSVRDYEQYF. CDR3 sequence (DNA): TGTGCCAGCAGTTTAGTGTCGGTCAGAGACTACGAGCAGTACTTC.

The chain carries TRBV4-3 and TRBJ1-2, with 7 bases matching TRBD1. Germline V lookup: CDR1 LGHNA, CDR2 YSLEER. V gave up 0 bases and J gave up 4 bases; unmatched junction bases: 8. The CDR3 is 16 residues long. CDR3 sequence reads: CASSQDPATGPYGYTF. CDR3 in DNA: TGCGCCAGCAGCCAAGATCCCGCGACAGGGCCCTATGGCTACACCTTC.

The chain uses TRBV28 and TRBJ2-3, with D unclear. The germline V gene encodes CDR1 MDHEN and CDR2 SYDVKM. The CDR3 is made up of 14 amino acids. V dropped 6 bases and J dropped 0 bases, with 10 bases sitting between them. The CDR3 loop is CASRSDISTDTQYF. The CDR3 bases are TGTGCCAGCAGATCTGACATTAGCACAGATACGCAGTATTTT. Based on the CDR3 plus reference TRBV28 and TRBJ2-3, the full variable domain is DVKVTQSSRYLVKRTGEKVFLECVQDMDHENMFWYRQDPGLGLRLIYFSYDVKMKEKGDIPEGYSVSREKKERFSLILESASTNQTSMYLCASRSDISTDTQYFGPGTRLTVL.

This chain links TRBV5-6 with TRBJ1-1; D gene ambiguous. CDR3 length: 17 residues. V lost 2 bases and J lost 3, with 20 bases in between. Germline V CDR1 and CDR2: SGHDT, YYEEEE. The CDR3 nucleotides are TGTGCCAGCAGCTTTGGGTACAGACTTAAAGACCACACTGAAGCTTTCTTT. Amino acid sequence: CASSFGYRLKDHTEAFF.

The chain carries TRBV5-1 and TRBJ2-5; D is uncertain. Trimming removed 2 bases from V and 2 bases from J, with 7 bases in between. The CDR3 sequence is 13 residues long. The V gene's germline CDR1 is SGHRS and CDR2 YFSETQ. CDR3 nucleotides: TGCGCCAGCAGCTTCGAGGCGCAAGAGACCCAGTACTTC. Amino acids: CASSFEAQETQYF.

J is TRBJ2-3 and V is TRBV7-2; D could derive from TRBD1 or TRBD2 (6 bases each). Germline CDR1 is SGHTA and CDR2 is FQGNSA. This CDR3 is built from 15 residues. The germline V and J ends were trimmed by 1 base and 10 bases, with 18 bases remaining between them. CDR3 in DNA: TGTGCCAGCAGCTTAGGGGGGGCCTTGTCCTCGGCGCAGTATTTT. Protein: CASSLGGALSSAQYF.

The chain joins TRBV5-1 to TRBJ1-6, with D unclear. The germline V gene has CDR1 SGHRS and CDR2 YFSETQ. The ends were cut back, 4 bases at V and 0 bases at J, with 14 bases in the middle. CDR3 size: 17 residues. The CDR3 region is CASSTVGLSSYNSPLHF. DNA of the CDR3: TGCGCCAGCAGCACCGTCGGTTTGAGCTCCTATAATTCACCCCTCCACTTT.

This clonotype was seen a handful of times. The chain recombines TRBV7-3 with TRBJ1-5; D gene ambiguous. In germline, CDR1 is SGHTA, CDR2 FQGTGA. There are 13 residues in the CDR3. Trimming pared 6 bases from V and 6 bases from J, leaving 12 bases between. The CDR3 coding sequence is TGTGCCAGCAGTCAGGATGAGGGTCAGCCCCAGCATTTT. Protein sequence: CASSQDEGQPQHF.

The CDR3 DNA follows: TGCAGCGTTCTGGGGGATAGCAATCAGCCCCAGCATTTT. Translating gives CSVLGDSNQPQHF. The V gene is TRBV29-1, the J gene TRBJ1-5; possibly TRBD1 for D (5 bases). The V gene's germline CDR1 is SQVTM and CDR2 ANQGSEA. The length of the CDR3 is 13 residues. The V end was cut by 5 bases, the J end by 0 bases, with 8 bases between.

The gene calls are TRBV5-6 and TRBJ2-3, with 9 bases aligning to TRBD2. Germline V gene sequence: CDR1 SGHDT, CDR2 YYEEEE. Trimming took 3 bases from V and 1 from J; bases not matched to a gene: 6. This CDR3 contains 16 residues. CDR3 sequence (DNA): TGTGCCAGCAGCTCCGCGGGGGGGCTCCGCACAGATACGCAGTATTTT. Translating it yields CASSSAGGLRTDTQYF.

The CDR3 DNA follows: TGTGCCAGCAGCTTGGCTAGCGGGGATACGCAGTATTTT. Amino acids: CASSLASGDTQYF. The chain combines TRBV7-9 with TRBJ2-3, with TRBD2 matching over 8 bases. The CDR3 has 13 residues. J lost 6 bases, V lost 3 bases, and 2 bases had no gene match. Germline assignment: CDR1 SEHNR and CDR2 FQNEAQ (reference sequence).

The V and J genes are TRBV5-1 and TRBJ1-1; D gene uncertain. CDR1 and CDR2 (germline): SGHRS, YFSETQ. CDR3 length: 16 amino acids. With 0 bases removed from V and 0 bases from J, the gap between germline ends came to 12 bases. CDR3 residues: CASSLGIQAMNTEAFF. CDR3 sequence (DNA): TGCGCCAGCAGCTTGGGTATCCAGGCCATGAACACTGAAGCTTTCTTT.

The chain joins TRBV7-2 to TRBJ2-2, with 7 bases matching TRBD1. CDR1 is SGHTA, CDR2 FQGNSA, per germline. V was clipped by 1 base and J by 6 bases; unmatched bases: 5. The CDR3 is 15 residues long. CDR3 protein: CASSLVATGAGELFF. In DNA, the CDR3 is TGTGCCAGCAGCTTAGTAGCCACAGGGGCCGGGGAGCTGTTTTTT.

V usage is TRBV25-1 and J usage is TRBJ2-2, with D possibly TRBD2 on 6 matching bases. V shed 4 bases and J shed 0 bases, with 18 bases lying between them. Germline CDR1 and CDR2: MGHDK and SYGVNS. CDR3 length: 18 amino acids. The CDR3 nucleotides are TGTGCCAGCAGTGGGGGAATGATCGGGACTTCGAACACCGGGGAGCTGTTTTTT. The encoded protein is CASSGGMIGTSNTGELFF.

V and J are TRBV28 and TRBJ2-5, with a tentative D call TRBD1 (5 bases). The CDR3 has 14 residues. Trimming pared 3 bases from V and 4 bases from J, leaving 12 bases between. Germline V gene lookup returns CDR1 MDHEN and CDR2 SYDVKM. CDR3 sequence reads: CASSLGQGGETQYF. Written as DNA, the CDR3 is TGTGCCAGCAGTTTGGGGCAGGGCGGAGAGACCCAGTACTTC.

V gene TRBV29-1 combines with J gene TRBJ1-1; 11 bases are a match to TRBD1. Germline assignment: CDR1 SQVTM and CDR2 ANQGSEA. V shed 4 bases, J shed 4 bases, and the junction held 5 bases outside the gene matches. This CDR3 spans 14 amino acids. The CDR3 region has the DNA TGCAGCGTTGGGACAGGGGGCGCGGGCACTGAAGCTTTCTTT. Amino acids: CSVGTGGAGTEAFF.

The chain combines TRBV15 with TRBJ1-4; possible D gene TRBD1, 5 bases. The CDR3 loop spans 17 amino acids. Trimming removed 1 base at V and 8 bases at J, with 20 bases between. The germline CDR1 and CDR2 sequences are LNHNV and YYDKDF (reference sequence). CDR3 region: CATSRVLRGPGEEKLFF. The DNA for the CDR3 is TGTGCCACCAGCAGAGTCTTGAGGGGCCCGGGGGAGGAAAAACTGTTTTTT.

The chain joins TRBV2 to TRBJ2-1; D is perhaps TRBD1 (5 bases). Germline CDR1 is SNHLY and CDR2 is FYNNEI. The CDR3 contains 14 residues. The ends were cut back, 6 bases at V and 1 base at J, with 10 bases in the middle. The CDR3 spells CASRNRQSYNEQFF. The CDR3 nucleotides are TGTGCCAGCAGGAACAGACAGTCCTACAATGAGCAGTTCTTC.

The V call is TRBV27, the J call TRBJ1-1; D not certain. This CDR3 contains 13 residues. CDR1 and CDR2 (germline): MNHEY, SMNVEV (reference sequence). V was pared by 2 bases and J by 2 bases, with 6 bases between. This CDR3 reads CASSLNSNTEAFF. In nucleotides, the CDR3 is TGTGCCAGCAGTTTAAACAGCAACACTGAAGCTTTCTTT.

The rearrangement joins TRBV27 to TRBJ1-1; 7 bases align to TRBD1. This CDR3 region has 13 residues. Trimming cost V 7 bases and J 9 bases; bases outside gene matches: 11. CDR1 and CDR2 (germline): MNHEY, SMNVEV (reference sequence). The CDR3 DNA sequence: TGTGCCAGCACAAGCGCAGGGGGGGAAAAAGCTTTCTTT. Translating gives CASTSAGGEKAFF.

V usage is TRBV6-6 and J usage is TRBJ1-5; 9 bases are a match to TRBD1. After removal of 6 bases from V and 6 bases from J, the junction contained 9 bases not matched to a gene. Germline V CDR1 and CDR2: MNHNY, SVGAGI (reference sequence). This CDR3 has 15 residues. The CDR3 spells CASRAGTGTSQPQHF. The CDR3 nucleotides are TGTGCCAGCAGAGCCGGGACAGGGACTAGTCAGCCCCAGCATTTT.

The gene calls are TRBV10-3 and TRBJ1-1, with 7 nucleotides matching TRBD1. V trimming: 5 bases; J trimming: 4 bases; junction bases outside the gene matches: 7. Per germline, CDR1 ENHRY and CDR2 SYGVKD. The CDR3 runs 14 residues. Here the CDR3 DNA reads TGTGCCATCAGTATGACAGGGAGGACCACTGAAGCTTTCTTT. It yields the protein CAISMTGRTTEAFF.

The chain carries TRBV4-1 and TRBJ2-7; D gene uncertain. The CDR3 runs 14 residues. V was pared by 0 bases and J by 4 bases, with 10 bases between. Germline V gene data show CDR1 as MGHRA and CDR2 as YSYEKL. The CDR3 DNA sequence: TGCGCCAGCAGCCAAGAATTAGGAGCGTACGAGCAGTACTTC. This translates into CASSQELGAYEQYF.

This clonotype was observed once. J is TRBJ1-2 and V is TRBV6-5; unclear D gene. The V and J ends lost 6 bases and 1 base respectively, with 12 bases between them. Looked up from germline, CDR1 is MNHEY and CDR2 is SVGAGI. The CDR3 totals 14 residues. In DNA, the CDR3 is TGTGCCAGCAGGAAGCTGGCCCTTAACTATGGCTACACCTTC. Translating gives CASRKLALNYGYTF.

V and J are TRBV19 and TRBJ1-1; 8 bases match TRBD1. CDR1 and CDR2 (germline): LNHDA, SQIVND (reference sequence). This CDR3 comprises 14 residues. The junction had 8 bases not matched to a gene; V was cut back by 6 bases and J by 5 bases. CDR3 protein: CASRSRTGLTEAFF. Written as DNA, the CDR3 is TGTGCCAGTAGATCTAGGACAGGGCTTACTGAAGCTTTCTTT.

The chain employs TRBV30 and TRBJ2-3, with 8 bases aligning to TRBD1. J was trimmed by 8 bases and V by 0 bases; bases with no gene match: 4. CDR3 length equals 13 residues. From germline, CDR1 is GTSNPN and CDR2 SVGIG (reference sequence). The CDR3 sequence: CAWSVQDRATQYF. CDR3 nucleotide sequence: TGTGCCTGGAGTGTACAGGACAGGGCTACGCAGTATTTT.

This clonotype was seen a single time. V usage is TRBV7-3 and J usage is TRBJ1-6; D gene uncertain. The germline gives CDR1 SGHTA, CDR2 FQGTGA. This CDR3 has 15 residues. Trimming removed 2 bases from V and 8 bases from J, with 13 bases in between. The CDR3 nucleotides read TGTGCCAGCAGCTTACATCCGGGATCGGATTCACCCCTCCACTTT. This sequence encodes CASSLHPGSDSPLHF.